These 14 T cell receptor beta chains came from one sample sequenced in a study of T cell responses to AZD1222 COVID-19 vaccine. Some clones are missing from TCRdb's copy, which holds only in-frame ones; the method was immunoSEQ multiplex PCR. The data show roughly 160,000 clones, 80% to 90% seen once. The sequencing used peripheral blood, collected on day 0 of AZD1222 vaccination. The receptors derive from an adult in good health.

The chain links TRBV20-1 to TRBJ1-4, with 11 bases aligning to TRBD1. Trimming at V came to 3 bases and at J to 6 bases, leaving 9 bases not matched to a gene. The germline V gene has CDR1 DFQATT and CDR2 SNEGSKA (reference sequence). This CDR3 has 16 amino acids. CDR3 protein: CSASPGTGGVDEKLFF. The DNA for the CDR3 is TGCAGTGCTAGTCCAGGGACAGGGGGAGTGGATGAAAAACTGTTTTTT.

The chain carries TRBV9 and TRBJ2-5, with D perhaps matching TRBD1 or TRBD2 (6 bases each). V lost 1 base, J lost 7 bases, and 17 bases lay in between. This CDR3 is built from 15 residues. CDR1 SGDLS and CDR2 YYNGEE come from the germline V gene. Here the CDR3 DNA reads TGTGCCAGCAGCGTAAGGTACGGGGGCGAGGTGACCCAGTACTTC. Protein: CASSVRYGGEVTQYF.

The V and J genes are TRBV3-1 (or the pseudogene TRBV3-2) and TRBJ2-7; 12 nucleotides align to TRBD1. Germline V gene data show CDR1 as LGHDT and CDR2 as YNNKEL (reference sequence). The V gene end was trimmed by 1 base and the J gene end by 13 bases; junction bases not matched to a gene: 2. This CDR3 has 12 residues. CDR3: CASSQGGQGAYF. Here the CDR3 DNA reads TGTGCCAGCAGCCAAGGGGGACAGGGGGCTTACTTC.

This clone was counted between two and nine times. The chain links TRBV30 to TRBJ2-6, with D possibly matching TRBD1 (5 bases). Germline loops: CDR1 GTSNPN, CDR2 SVGIG (reference sequence). The germline V and J ends were trimmed by 1 base and 7 bases, with 8 bases remaining between them. The CDR3 covers 13 residues. For the CDR3, the DNA is TGTGCCTGGAGTGGTCAGGGTGCCAACGTCCTGACTTTC. Translating it yields CAWSGQGANVLTF.

V and J are TRBV4-3 and TRBJ2-7, with 10 bases lining up with TRBD2. Trimming took 4 bases from V and 1 from J; bases not matched to a gene: 7. CDR1 LGHNA and CDR2 YSLEER come from the germline V gene. The length of the CDR3 is 16 residues. CDR3 sequence reads: CASSRLAGGHSYEQYF. The CDR3 DNA sequence: TGCGCCAGCAGCCGGTTAGCGGGGGGCCATTCCTACGAGCAGTACTTC.

This rearrangement joins TRBV5-4 to TRBJ2-7, with D tentatively TRBD2 (5 bases). Germline CDR1 and CDR2: SGHNT and YYREEE (reference sequence). CDR3 length equals 13 residues. Trimming stripped 2 bases from V and 3 bases from J, with 9 bases between. The CDR3 DNA follows: TGTGCCAGCAGCTTTGAGGGAGACTACGAGCAGTACGTC. This encodes CASSFEGDYEQYV.

The rearrangement links TRBV28 to TRBJ1-4, with TRBD1 identical over 7 bases. This CDR3 region has 13 residues. CDR1 is MDHEN and CDR2 is SYDVKM in the germline V gene. The J segment lost 6 bases and the V segment lost 5 bases, leaving 3 bases of the junction unmatched. Here the CDR3 DNA reads TGTGCCAGCAGTCCCGGGACAGATGAAAAACTGTTTTTT. Translating gives CASSPGTDEKLFF. Combining the CDR3 with reference TRBV28 and TRBJ1-4 gives the whole variable domain DVKVTQSSRYLVKRTGEKVFLECVQDMDHENMFWYRQDPGLGLRLIYFSYDVKMKEKGDIPEGYSVSREKKERFSLILESASTNQTSMYLCASSPGTDEKLFFGSGTQLSVL.

The chain uses TRBV9 and TRBJ2-5; 9 bases line up with TRBD1. From germline, CDR1 is SGDLS and CDR2 YYNGEE. V dropped 2 bases and J dropped 5; count of bases not matched to a gene: 10. CDR3 length: 16 amino acids. The CDR3 coding sequence is TGTGCCAGCAGCGTCCTGGGACAGGGAGGTGAGGAGACCCAGTACTTC. Encoded protein: CASSVLGQGGEETQYF.

The gene calls are TRBV7-6 and TRBJ2-1, with 11 bases that match TRBD2. V dropped 0 bases and J dropped 3; count of bases not matched to a gene: 13. The CDR3 length is 20 residues. Germline values: CDR1 SGHVS, CDR2 FNYEAQ. CDR3 in DNA: TGTGCCAGCAGCTTAGCGTTAGCGGGGGGGCGAAGAGGATTCTACAATGAGCAGTTCTTC. Residues: CASSLALAGGRRGFYNEQFF.

This chain joins TRBV11-3 and TRBJ2-5, with D hard to call. V gave up 0 bases and J gave up 1 base, with 3 bases separating them. CDR3 length equals 13 residues. Germline CDR1 and CDR2: SGHNT and YENEEA. DNA for the CDR3: TGTGCCAGCAGCTTAGAGTCCCAAGAGACCCAGTACTTC. It codes for CASSLESQETQYF. The full variable domain, in which reference TRBV11-3 and TRBJ2-5 provide the parts outside the CDR3, is EAGVVQSPRYKIIEKKQPVAFWCNPISGHNTLYWYLQNLGQGPELLIRYENEEAVDDSQLPKDRFSAERLKGVDSTLKIQPAELGDSAVYLCASSLESQETQYFGPGTRLLVL.

The chain combines TRBV30 with TRBJ2-3; 9 bases agree with TRBD1. Germline CDR1 reads GTSNPN; CDR2 reads SVGIG (reference sequence). The ends lost 4 bases at V and 1 base at J; junction bases unmatched: 6. The CDR3 loop spans 15 amino acids. The CDR3, as DNA: TGTGCCTGGAAACGACAGGGGGTAGGCACAGATACGCAGTATTTT. Protein sequence: CAWKRQGVGTDTQYF.

This chain uses TRBV6-1 with TRBJ1-6; a possible D gene is TRBD1 (5 bases). The CDR3 totals 17 residues. V was cut by 2 bases and J by 0 bases, with 11 bases left in between. In germline, CDR1 is MNHNS, CDR2 SASEGT. The CDR3 loop is CASSEYGGISYNSPLHF. Here the CDR3 DNA reads TGTGCCAGCAGTGAATATGGGGGGATCTCCTATAATTCACCCCTCCACTTT.

The chain carries TRBV3-1 (or the pseudogene TRBV3-2) and TRBJ2-1, with 15 bases identical to TRBD2. The CDR3 length is 15 residues. Germline values: CDR1 LGHDT, CDR2 YNNKEL (reference sequence). The ends lost 4 bases at V and 11 bases at J; junction bases unmatched: 6. The CDR3 bases are TGTGCCAGCAGCCTTGGGACTAGCGGGGGGAATAAGCAGTTCTTC. The encoded protein is CASSLGTSGGNKQFF.

The gene calls are TRBV30 and TRBJ2-3, with TRBD2 matching over 8 bases. The CDR3 consists of 16 residues. The V gene end was trimmed by 0 bases and the J gene end by 3 bases; junction bases not matched to a gene: 8. The V gene's germline CDR1 is GTSNPN and CDR2 SVGIG (reference sequence). CDR3 loop: CAWSVLQGGRTDTQYF. The DNA of the CDR3 is TGTGCCTGGAGTGTATTACAGGGCGGGAGGACAGATACGCAGTATTTT.